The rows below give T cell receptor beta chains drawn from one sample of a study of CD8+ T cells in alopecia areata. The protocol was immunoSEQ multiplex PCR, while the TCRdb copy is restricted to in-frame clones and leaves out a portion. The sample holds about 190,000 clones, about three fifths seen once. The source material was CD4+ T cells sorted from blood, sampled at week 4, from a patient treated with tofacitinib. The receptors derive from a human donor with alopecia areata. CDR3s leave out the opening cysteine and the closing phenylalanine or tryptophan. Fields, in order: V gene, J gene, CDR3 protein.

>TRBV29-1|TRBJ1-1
SVDGRADTEAF
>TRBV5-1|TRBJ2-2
ASQGAQNTGELF
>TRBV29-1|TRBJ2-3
SGAPMQDRANTDTQY
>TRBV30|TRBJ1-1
AWSVPYRGVRGVKNTEAF
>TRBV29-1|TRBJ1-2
SVSHRGRRGYT
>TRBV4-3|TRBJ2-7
ASSQAPGGLAEQY
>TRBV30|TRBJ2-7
AWSGSRQGSDEQY
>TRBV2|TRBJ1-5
ASRLDSNQPQH
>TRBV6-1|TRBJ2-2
ATRTGTTGELF
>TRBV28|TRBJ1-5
ASSVGTGGNQPQH
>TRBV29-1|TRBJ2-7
SVGTGLTSYEQY
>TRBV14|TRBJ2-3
ASSQGHRVITQY
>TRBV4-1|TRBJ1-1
ASSQGQGLREAF